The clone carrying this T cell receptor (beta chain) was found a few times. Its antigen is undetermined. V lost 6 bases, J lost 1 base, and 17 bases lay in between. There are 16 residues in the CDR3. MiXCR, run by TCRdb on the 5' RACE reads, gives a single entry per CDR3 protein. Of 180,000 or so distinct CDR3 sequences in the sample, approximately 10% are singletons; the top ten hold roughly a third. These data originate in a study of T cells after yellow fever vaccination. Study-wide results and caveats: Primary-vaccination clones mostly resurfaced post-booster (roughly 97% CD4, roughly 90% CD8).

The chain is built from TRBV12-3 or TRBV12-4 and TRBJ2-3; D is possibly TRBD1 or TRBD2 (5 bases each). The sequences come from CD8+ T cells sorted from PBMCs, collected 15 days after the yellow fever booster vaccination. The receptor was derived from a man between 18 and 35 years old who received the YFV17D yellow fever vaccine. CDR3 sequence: CASSLGLLGGTDTQYF. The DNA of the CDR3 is TGTGCCAGCAGCCTCGGACTCTTGGGGGGCACAGATACGCAGTATTTT.